These T cell receptor beta chains were read from a single sample in a study of T cell repertoires in cytomegalovirus infection. In TCRdb, the reads were re-called with MiXCR into one record per CDR3 protein. The sample includes under 350,000 distinct CDR3 sequences, approximately 8.9% seen only once; the top ten take around 2.4%. The sample was PBMCs. The receptors were gathered from a human donor in good health (CMV status not recorded). Some clones in this sample may be carry-over from other donors' samples. Each CDR3 is given with its conserved first and last residue. The D gene is left open where the match is weak. Only some rows state a clone size, as once, few, many or a class for expanded clones.

j_call,v_call,d_call,clone_size,cdr3_aa,cdr3_nt
TRBJ1-4,TRBV7-9,-,many,CASSLIMGGPNEKLFF,TGTGCCAGCAGCTTAATAATGGGGGGTCCTAATGAAAAACTGTTTTTT
TRBJ2-1,TRBV6-1,TRBD2,many,CASSPGTSLVEQFF,TGTGCCAGCAGTCCCGGGACTAGTCTGGTGGAGCAGTTCTTC
TRBJ1-1,TRBV29-1,TRBD1,-,CSVGGGQEIPEAEAFF,TGCAGCGTTGGGGGGGGACAGGAGATTCCGGAGGCTGAAGCTTTCTTT
TRBJ1-3,TRBV7-2,-,many,CASSLRSSGNTIYF,TGTGCCAGCAGCTTAAGGAGCTCTGGAAACACCATATATTTT
TRBJ1-2,TRBV20-1,-,few,CSAQSTVDYGYTF,TGCAGTGCTCAGAGTACCGTGGACTATGGCTACACCTTC
TRBJ1-1,TRBV12-3/TRBV12-4,TRBD1,-,CASSNGQVTEAYF,TGTGCCAGCAGTAACGGACAGGTCACGGAAGCTTACTTT
TRBJ1-3,TRBV12-3/TRBV12-4,-,many,CASSLGENTIYF,TGTGCCAGCAGTCTCGGGGAAAACACCATATATTTT
TRBJ1-1,TRBV19,TRBD1,-,CASSPAGQGPLNTEAFF,TGTGCCAGTAGTCCAGCGGGACAGGGGCCCCTGAACACTGAAGCTTTCTTT
TRBJ2-3,TRBV6-6,TRBD1,many,CASSRTGEDTQYF,TGTGCCAGCAGTAGGACAGGGGAGGATACGCAGTATTTT
TRBJ2-3,TRBV27,-,many,CASSQGTPGTDTQYF,TGTGCCAGCAGTCAGGGGACACCCGGCACAGATACGCAGTATTTT
TRBJ2-3,TRBV20-1,-,few,CSAQDRRDTQYF,TGCAGTGCCCAAGACAGGAGAGATACGCAGTATTTT
TRBJ1-2,TRBV5-6,-,few,CASSFRVYGYTF,TGTGCCAGCAGCTTCAGGGTCTATGGCTACACCTTC
TRBJ1-2,TRBV12-3/TRBV12-4,-,many,CASSATAQGVYGYTF,TGTGCCAGCAGTGCGACAGCGCAGGGAGTCTATGGCTACACCTTC
TRBJ1-5,TRBV5-1,TRBD1,-,CASSSHGTGGIQPQHF,TGCGCCAGCAGCTCGCATGGCACAGGGGGAATTCAGCCCCAGCATTTT
TRBJ1-2,TRBV6-1,-,many,CASSPGVGTLFYGYTF,TGTGCCAGCAGCCCCGGGGTGGGGACCCTCTTCTATGGCTACACCTTC
TRBJ2-3,TRBV7-2,-,many,CASSPQGYGTDTQYF,TGTGCCAGCAGCCCCCAGGGGTACGGCACAGATACGCAGTATTTT
TRBJ2-1,TRBV20-1,-,-,CSARTYWNEQFF,TGCAGTGCTCGGACTTACTGGAATGAGCAGTTCTTC
TRBJ2-1,TRBV5-1,TRBD1,many,CASRWTGGSNEQFF,TGCGCCAGCAGGTGGACAGGGGGCTCGAATGAGCAGTTCTTC
TRBJ1-1,TRBV7-2,-,many,CASSLAAGNTEAFF,TGTGCCAGCAGCTTAGCAGCAGGGAACACTGAAGCTTTCTTT
TRBJ1-3,TRBV12-3/TRBV12-4,-,few,CPLLPLDTIYF,TGCCCACTCCTGCCCTTGGACACCATATATTTT
TRBJ2-5,TRBV20-1,-,many,CSARGSETQYF,TGCAGTGCTAGGGGGTCAGAGACCCAGTACTTC
TRBJ2-2,TRBV3-1,-,many,CASSQVASGELFF,TGTGCCAGCAGCCAAGTAGCGTCCGGGGAGCTGTTTTTT
TRBJ1-4,TRBV23-1,TRBD1,few,CASSPNRGRGEKLFF,TGCGCCAGCAGTCCCAACAGGGGCCGTGGTGAAAAACTGTTTTTT
TRBJ1-1,TRBV19,-,many,CASSMLGLGEAFF,TGTGCCAGTAGCATGCTAGGGTTGGGTGAAGCTTTCTTT
TRBJ1-2,TRBV12-3/TRBV12-4,-,many,CATSVGNPIVYGYTF,TGTGCCACCTCGGTGGGGAACCCTATAGTCTATGGCTACACCTTC
TRBJ1-5,TRBV7-2,-,many,CASSLVAGQGQPQHF,TGTGCCAGCAGCTTAGTCGCTGGGCAAGGACAGCCCCAGCATTTT
TRBJ2-2,TRBV5-5,-,many,CASSPGDGWNTGELFF,TGTGCCAGCAGCCCAGGGGACGGGTGGAACACCGGGGAGCTGTTTTTT
TRBJ1-1,TRBV2,-,few,CASPKNTEAFF,TGTGCCAGCCCTAAGAACACTGAAGCTTTCTTT
TRBJ1-1,TRBV2,-,many,CASSDSSAGNTEAFF,TGTGCCAGCAGTGATTCTTCGGCAGGGAACACTGAAGCTTTCTTT
TRBJ2-3,TRBV29-1,-,many,CSVGGDTDTQYF,TGCAGCGTTGGAGGGGACACAGATACGCAGTATTTT
TRBJ1-5,TRBV12-3/TRBV12-4,-,many,CASSLRESGNQPQHF,TGTGCCAGCAGTTTAAGAGAGAGCGGCAATCAGCCCCAGCATTTT
TRBJ1-2,TRBV2,-,many,CASALTGGGYGYTF,TGTGCCAGTGCCTTAACGGGGGGCGGCTATGGCTACACCTTC
TRBJ2-1,TRBV19,-,many,CASSMWNEQFF,TGTGCCAGTAGTATGTGGAATGAGCAGTTCTTC
TRBJ2-3,TRBV23-1,-,few,CASSVEYF,TGCGCCAGTTCCGTGGAGTATTTT
TRBJ1-2,TRBV7-2,-,many,CASSSGPENYGYTF,TGTGCCAGCAGCTCGGGACCTGAGAACTATGGCTACACCTTC
TRBJ2-1,TRBV12-3/TRBV12-4,TRBD2,many,CASSFGGLAGNEQFF,TGTGCCAGCAGTTTTGGTGGACTAGCGGGGAATGAGCAGTTCTTC
TRBJ2-5,TRBV7-9,TRBD1,many,CASSLDRSRETQYF,TGTGCCAGCAGCTTGGACAGGTCCCGAGAGACCCAGTACTTC
TRBJ2-2,TRBV7-8,-,many,CASSLGGQITTGELFF,TGTGCCAGCAGCTTGGGAGGCCAGATCACCACCGGGGAGCTGTTTTTT
TRBJ2-3,TRBV7-9,TRBD2,many,CASSYPGGRTDTQYF,TGTGCCAGCAGCTACCCGGGGGGACGCACAGATACGCAGTATTTT
TRBJ2-2,TRBV6-5,-,many,CASTPGQVTGELFF,TGTGCCAGCACCCCAGGACAAGTCACCGGGGAGCTGTTTTTT
TRBJ2-5,TRBV7-2,-,many,CASSKDRRLYQETQYF,TGTGCCAGCAGCAAAGACAGGAGATTGTACCAAGAGACCCAGTACTTC
TRBJ2-1,TRBV7-9,-,many,CASSLGSSSYNEQFF,TGTGCCAGCAGCTTAGGGTCCAGCTCCTACAATGAGCAGTTCTTC
TRBJ1-5,TRBV20-1,-,many,CSAPWGGPEGPQHF,TGCAGTGCTCCCTGGGGGGGGCCTGAAGGGCCCCAGCATTTT
TRBJ1-2,TRBV20-1,-,few,CSARLARPNYGYTF,TGCAGTGCTAGGCTGGCCCGGCCTAACTATGGCTACACCTTC
TRBJ1-1,TRBV10-3,TRBD1,many,CAISDRAQNTEAFF,TGTGCCATCAGCGACAGGGCCCAGAACACTGAAGCTTTCTTT